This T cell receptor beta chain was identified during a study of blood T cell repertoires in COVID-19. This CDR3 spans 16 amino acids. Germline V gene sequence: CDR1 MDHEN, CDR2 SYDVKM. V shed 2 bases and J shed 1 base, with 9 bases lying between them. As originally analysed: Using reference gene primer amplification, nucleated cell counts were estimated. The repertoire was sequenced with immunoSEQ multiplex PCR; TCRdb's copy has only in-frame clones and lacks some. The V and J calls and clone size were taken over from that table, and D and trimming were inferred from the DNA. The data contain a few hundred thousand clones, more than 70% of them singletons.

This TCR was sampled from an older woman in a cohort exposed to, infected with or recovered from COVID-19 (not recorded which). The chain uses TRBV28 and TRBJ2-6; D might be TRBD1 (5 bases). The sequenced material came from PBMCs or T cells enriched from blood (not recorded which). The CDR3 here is CASSLPAGSGANVLTF. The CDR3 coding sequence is TGTGCCAGCAGTTTACCGGCAGGGTCTGGGGCCAACGTCCTGACTTTC.